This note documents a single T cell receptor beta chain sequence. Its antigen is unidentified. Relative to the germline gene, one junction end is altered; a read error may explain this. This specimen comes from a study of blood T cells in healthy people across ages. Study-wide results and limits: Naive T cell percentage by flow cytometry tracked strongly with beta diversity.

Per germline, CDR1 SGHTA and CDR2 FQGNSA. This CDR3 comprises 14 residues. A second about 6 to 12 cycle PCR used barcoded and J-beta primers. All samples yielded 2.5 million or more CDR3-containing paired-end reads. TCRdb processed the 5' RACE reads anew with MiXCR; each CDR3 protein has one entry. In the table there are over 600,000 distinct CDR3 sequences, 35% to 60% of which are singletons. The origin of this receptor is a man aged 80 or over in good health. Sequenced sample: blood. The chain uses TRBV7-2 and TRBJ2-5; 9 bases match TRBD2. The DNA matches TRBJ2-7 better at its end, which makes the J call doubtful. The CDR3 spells CASSVAGATYEQYF. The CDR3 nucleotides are TGTGCCAGCAGCGTAGCGGGAGCGACCTACGAGCAGTACTTC.